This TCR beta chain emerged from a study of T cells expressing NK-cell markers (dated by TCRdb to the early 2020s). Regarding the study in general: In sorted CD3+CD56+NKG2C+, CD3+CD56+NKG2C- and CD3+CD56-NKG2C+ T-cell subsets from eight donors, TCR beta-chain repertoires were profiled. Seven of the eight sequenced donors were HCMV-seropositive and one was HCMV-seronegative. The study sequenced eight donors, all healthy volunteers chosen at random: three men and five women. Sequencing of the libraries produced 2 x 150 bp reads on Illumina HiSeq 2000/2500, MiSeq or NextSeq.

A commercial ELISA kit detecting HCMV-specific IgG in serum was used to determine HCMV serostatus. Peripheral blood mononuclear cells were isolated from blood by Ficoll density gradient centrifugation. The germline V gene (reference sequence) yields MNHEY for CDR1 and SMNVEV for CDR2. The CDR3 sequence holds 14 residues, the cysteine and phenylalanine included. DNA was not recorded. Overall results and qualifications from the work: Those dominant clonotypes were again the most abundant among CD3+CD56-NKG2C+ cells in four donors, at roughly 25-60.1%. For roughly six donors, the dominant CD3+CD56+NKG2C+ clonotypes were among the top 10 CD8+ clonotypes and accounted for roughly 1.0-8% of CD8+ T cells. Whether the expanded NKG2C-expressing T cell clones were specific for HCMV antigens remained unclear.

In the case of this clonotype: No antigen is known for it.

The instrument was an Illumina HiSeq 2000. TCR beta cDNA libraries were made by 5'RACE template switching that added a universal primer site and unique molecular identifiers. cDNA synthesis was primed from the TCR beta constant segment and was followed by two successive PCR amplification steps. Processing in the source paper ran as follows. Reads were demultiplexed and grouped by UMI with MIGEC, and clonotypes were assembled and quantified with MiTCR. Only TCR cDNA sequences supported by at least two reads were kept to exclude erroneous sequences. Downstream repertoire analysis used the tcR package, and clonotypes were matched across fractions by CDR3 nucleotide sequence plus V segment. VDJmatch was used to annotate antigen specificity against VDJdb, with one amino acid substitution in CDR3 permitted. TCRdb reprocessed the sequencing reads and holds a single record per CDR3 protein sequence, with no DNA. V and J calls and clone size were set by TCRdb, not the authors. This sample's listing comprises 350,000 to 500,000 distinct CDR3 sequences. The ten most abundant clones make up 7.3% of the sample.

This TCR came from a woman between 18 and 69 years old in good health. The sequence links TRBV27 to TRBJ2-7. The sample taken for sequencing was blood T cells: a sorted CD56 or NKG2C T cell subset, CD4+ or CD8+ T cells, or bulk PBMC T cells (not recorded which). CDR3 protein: CASSEDLGSYEQYF.